This T cell receptor beta chain came from a study of cytomegalovirus exposure and HLA in healthy donors. Findings of the study overall: In a later analysis, parvovirus B19, influenza, CMV and Epstein-Barr virus appeared linked to several top co-occurrence clusters. Later analysis demonstrated an association between a missense DCLRE1C variant and TCR beta V- and J-gene trimming.

CDR1 is SGHRS and CDR2 is YFSETQ in the germline V gene. CDR3 length: 13 residues. The J segment lost 5 bases and the V segment lost 5 bases, leaving 6 bases of the junction unmatched. Researchers ran the PCR with 60 Vbeta and 13 Jbeta primers. Measured with immunoSEQ multiplex PCR; TCRdb has only the in-frame clones, and not every one. This table has about 180,000 clones, roughly four fifths appearing once. About this clone: Its target is unknown.

This chain joins TRBV5-1 and TRBJ2-5, with 7 bases fitting TRBD2. The sequence was collected from a woman between 50 and 59 years old in good health and CMV-seronegative. Sequencing input: PBMCs. DNA of the CDR3: TGCGCCAGCAGGCTAGCGGCCAGGGAGACCCAGTACTTC. Protein sequence: CASRLAARETQYF. Based on the CDR3 plus reference TRBV5-1 and TRBJ2-5, the full variable domain is KAGVTQTPRYLIKTRGQQVTLSCSPISGHRSVSWYQQTPGQGLQFLFEYFSETQRNKGNFPGRFSGRQFSNSRSEMNVSTLELGDSALYLCASRLAARETQYFGPGTRLLVL.